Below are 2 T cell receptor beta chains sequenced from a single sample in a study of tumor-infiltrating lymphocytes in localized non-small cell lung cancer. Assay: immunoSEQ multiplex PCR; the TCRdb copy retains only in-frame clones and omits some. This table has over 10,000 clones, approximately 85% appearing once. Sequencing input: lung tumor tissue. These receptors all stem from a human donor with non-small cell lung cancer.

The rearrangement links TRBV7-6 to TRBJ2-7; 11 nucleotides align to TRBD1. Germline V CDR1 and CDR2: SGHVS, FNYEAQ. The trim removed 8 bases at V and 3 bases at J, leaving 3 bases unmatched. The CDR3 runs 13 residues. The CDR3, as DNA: TGTGCCAGCTCGGGGACAGGGGGCTACGAGCAGTACTTC. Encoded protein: CASSGTGGYEQYF. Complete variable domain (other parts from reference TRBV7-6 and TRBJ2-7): GAGVSQSPRYKVTKRGQDVALRCDPISGHVSLYWYRQALGQGPEFLTYFNYEAQQDKSGLPNDRFSAERPEGSISTLTIQRTEQRDSAMYRCASSGTGGYEQYFGPGTRLTVT.

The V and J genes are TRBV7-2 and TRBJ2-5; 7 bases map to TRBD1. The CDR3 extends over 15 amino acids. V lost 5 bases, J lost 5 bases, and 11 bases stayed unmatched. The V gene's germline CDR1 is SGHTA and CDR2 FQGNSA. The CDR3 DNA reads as TGTGCCAGCAGCCGGACGGCGACAGGGTCGGAGACCCAGTACTTC. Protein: CASSRTATGSETQYF.